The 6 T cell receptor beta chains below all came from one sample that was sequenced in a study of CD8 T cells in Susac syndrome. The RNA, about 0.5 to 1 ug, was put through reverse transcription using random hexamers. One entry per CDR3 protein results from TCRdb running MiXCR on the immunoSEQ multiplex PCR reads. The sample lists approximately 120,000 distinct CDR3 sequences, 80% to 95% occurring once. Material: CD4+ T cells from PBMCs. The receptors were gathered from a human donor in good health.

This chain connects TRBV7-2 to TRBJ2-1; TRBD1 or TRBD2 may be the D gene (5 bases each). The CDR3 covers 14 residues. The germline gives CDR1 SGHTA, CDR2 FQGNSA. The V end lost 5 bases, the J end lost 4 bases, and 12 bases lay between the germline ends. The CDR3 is CASSPGTAYNEQFF. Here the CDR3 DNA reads TGTGCCAGCAGCCCGGGGACGGCGTACAATGAGCAGTTCTTC.

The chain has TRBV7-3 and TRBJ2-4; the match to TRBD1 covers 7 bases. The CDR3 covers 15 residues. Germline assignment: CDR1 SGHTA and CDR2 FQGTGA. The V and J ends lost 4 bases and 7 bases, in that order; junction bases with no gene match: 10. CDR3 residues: CASSSRQGVGNIQYF. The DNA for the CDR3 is TGTGCCAGCAGCTCGAGGCAGGGGGTCGGGAACATTCAGTACTTC.

The CDR3 DNA follows: TGTGCCAGCAGCTTAGAGTTAAGGGAATCGTATGGCTACACCTTC. Translating gives CASSLELRESYGYTF. The chain employs TRBV7-2 and TRBJ1-2; D remains ambiguous. V shed 1 base and J shed 5 bases, with 14 bases lying between them. CDR3 length: 15 amino acids. The germline V gene has CDR1 SGHTA and CDR2 FQGNSA.

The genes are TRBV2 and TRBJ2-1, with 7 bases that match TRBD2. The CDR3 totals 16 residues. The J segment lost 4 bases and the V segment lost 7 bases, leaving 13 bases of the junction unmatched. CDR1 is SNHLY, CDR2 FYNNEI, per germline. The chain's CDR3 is CASKSGGGRGYNEQFF. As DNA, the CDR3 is TGTGCCAGCAAATCGGGGGGAGGGCGGGGGTACAATGAGCAGTTCTTC.

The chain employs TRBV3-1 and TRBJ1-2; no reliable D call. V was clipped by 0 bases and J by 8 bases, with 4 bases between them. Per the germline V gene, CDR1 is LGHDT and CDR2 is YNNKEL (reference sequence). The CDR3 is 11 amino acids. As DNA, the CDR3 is TGTGCCAGCAGCCAAGATTTGGGCTACACCTTC. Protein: CASSQDLGYTF.

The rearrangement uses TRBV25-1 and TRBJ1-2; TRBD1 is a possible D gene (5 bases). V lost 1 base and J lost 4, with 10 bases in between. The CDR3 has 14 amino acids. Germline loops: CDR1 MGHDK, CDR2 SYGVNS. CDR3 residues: CASSELEGSYGYTF. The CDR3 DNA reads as TGTGCCAGCAGTGAATTGGAGGGGAGCTATGGCTACACCTTC.